This is a list of T cell receptor beta chains from one sample in a study of graft-versus-host responses after intestinal transplantation. Only in-frame clones appear in the TCRdb table, and some are missing; sequencing was by immunoSEQ multiplex PCR. Among around 12,000 clones listed, more than 85% were seen once. The specimen was PBMCs, collected about 1,000 days after intestinal transplantation. These receptor sequences come from a human patient who received an intestinal transplant, so some T cells may come from the graft donor. The CDR3 runs from the conserved cysteine through the conserved F or W. D genes are given only for firm matches.

V | D | CDR3
TRBV7-6 | TRBD2 | CASSLLAGAQPYNEQFF
TRBV2 | TRBD1 | CASSGTGGDTQYF
TRBV6-1 | TRBD2 | CASSGLAGGEQFF
TRBV5-1 | . | CASSLVVGAVSQYEQYF
TRBV28 | TRBD1 | CASSLWGTGGGQPQHF
TRBV5-1 | . | CASSPQVADTQYF
TRBV9 | TRBD2 | CASSVSGGALETQYF
TRBV5-1 | TRBD1 | CASSPAPGTGAINQPQHF
TRBV6-6 | . | CASSYSSVYEQYF
TRBV6-5 | . | CASSVNRLVGYTF
TRBV20-1 | . | CSAITSNEQFF
TRBV11-3 | . | CASSLGRDGTGELFF
TRBV19 | . | CASSMLWPPGNQPQHF
TRBV6-6 | TRBD2 | CASSYGRGAYTGELFF
TRBV5-1 | . | CASSLKQGPQETQYF
TRBV6-5 | TRBD2 | CASSYTGSGGDEQFF
TRBV29-1 | TRBD1 | CSLRQGNMNTEAFF
TRBV5-8 | . | CASSPGWGLSTDTQYF
TRBV9 | . | CASNGPGPYNEQFF
TRBV1 | . | CTSSRGGGAFF
TRBV5-5 | . | CASSLGSSNYGYTF
TRBV10-3 | . | CAISALGASTDTQYF
TRBV5-1 | . | CASTPSDASYEQYF
TRBV7-9 | . | CASSSFRDTERQYF
TRBV6-1 | TRBD2 | CATFSGGQGTQYF
TRBV5-8 | . | CATSGFPSDQPQHF
TRBV7-6 | . | CASSTQGTGELFF
TRBV9 | . | CASSVEVGPSSGNTIYF
TRBV6-5 | . | CASSPGGPGELFF
TRBV7-9 | TRBD1 | CASSTPGDRANYGYTF
TRBV2 | . | CAIRAILAKNIQYF
TRBV7-2 | TRBD1 | CASSPPGQGPGANVLTF
TRBV18 | . | CASSSPGNLYGYTF
TRBV5-5 | TRBD1 | CASSPNPGQGAYEQYF
TRBV23-1 | . | CASSQAEPYQPQHF
TRBV5-1 | . | CASSLGPNYGYTF
TRBV6-1 | . | CASSVGSGFSYEQYF
TRBV23-1 | . | CASSRNGWKGTNTEAFF
TRBV6-6 | . | CASKREGNNEKLFF
TRBV7-7 | . | CASSLGWNNEQFF
TRBV7-9 | . | CASSLVGQAISGYTF
TRBV7-7 | TRBD1 | CASSTGTGGVETQYF